The 14 T cell receptor beta chains listed next were all sequenced from one sample in a study of beta chain features in type 1 diabetes (dated by TCRdb to the late 2010s). Antigens for these TCRs are unknown. What the study reported, not specific to this receptor: Type 1 diabetes patients showed a moderate but significant shortening of TCRB CDR3 length in all four CD4+ subsets.

Preparation of the library involved the immunoSEQ multiplex PCR assay. The entire isolated RNA was reverse transcribed using the High Capacity cDNA Reverse Transcription Kit, and thus expressed TCRB transcripts were sequenced. TCRdb took over this immuneACCESS table, retaining in-frame rearrangements with V and J assigned. Such tables are incomplete; in checked studies, under half of the missing clones stem from an unresolved V gene, and the remainder is unexplained. This sample has roughly 700,000 clones in its table, and under 15% of those were observed once. The ten largest clones represent 0.022% of the sample. The sequenced material came from naive CD4+ T cells from blood. The cell subset or site label, read with the paper, signifies: true naive CD4+ T cells. These receptors were taken from a man aged 18 to 30 with type 1 diabetes.

The CDR3 DNA reads as TGTGCCAGCAGCTTGAGAACGGGACTTTACTCCAATCAGCCCCAGCATTTT. Amino acids: CASSLRTGLYSNQPQHF. The V and J genes are TRBV5-6 and TRBJ1-5; possibly TRBD1 for D (5 bases). Germline V gene sequence: CDR1 SGHDT, CDR2 YYEEEE. V was shortened by 1 base and J by 3 bases, with 17 bases between the two germline ends. The CDR3 has 17 residues.

V usage is TRBV6-5 and J usage is TRBJ2-7; 10 bases match TRBD1. Losses at the gene ends were 6 bases for V and 4 bases for J; bases not matched to a gene: 9. This CDR3 spans 15 amino acids. Germline CDR1 MNHEY, CDR2 SVGAGI. The CDR3 loop reads CASSRPGQGRYEQYF. The DNA of the CDR3 is TGTGCCAGCAGCCGTCCGGGACAGGGGAGGTACGAGCAGTACTTC.

This chain uses TRBV10-3 with TRBJ2-5; 8 positions agree with TRBD1. Germline V lookup: CDR1 ENHRY, CDR2 SYGVKD. The ends lost 7 bases at V and 0 bases at J; junction bases unmatched: 4. This CDR3 region has 14 residues. In DNA, the CDR3 is TGTGCCATCACGGCGACAGGGGACCAAGAGACCCAGTACTTC. Protein product: CAITATGDQETQYF.

This clone was seen a few times. The CDR3 spells CASSLTGKTSVLETQYF. The CDR3 DNA reads as TGTGCCAGCAGCTTAACGGGAAAGACTAGCGTCTTGGAGACCCAGTACTTC. The chain has TRBV7-3 and TRBJ2-5; 8 bases match TRBD2. This CDR3 region has 17 residues. Germline V gene data show CDR1 as SGHTA and CDR2 as FQGTGA. Losses at the gene ends were 0 bases for V and 5 bases for J; bases not matched to a gene: 11.

The V gene is TRBV19, the J gene TRBJ1-2; 7 bases align to TRBD1. The CDR3 totals 15 residues. Germline CDR1 and CDR2: LNHDA and SQIVND (reference sequence). V lost 5 bases and J lost 2; bases outside the gene matches: 8. CDR3 region: CASSPDDRENYGYTF. CDR3 sequence (DNA): TGTGCCAGTAGTCCGGATGACAGGGAAAACTATGGCTACACCTTC.

In nucleotides, the CDR3 is TGTGCCAGCACCCGGGCTAATGAAAAACTGTTTTTT. Translating gives CASTRANEKLFF. This rearrangement joins TRBV6-1 to TRBJ1-4, with D unresolved. Germline values: CDR1 MNHNS, CDR2 SASEGT. With 7 bases removed from V and 3 bases from J, the gap between germline ends came to 6 bases. CDR3 length equals 12 residues.

V usage is TRBV30 and J usage is TRBJ1-1; tentatively, D is TRBD1 (5 bases). Trimming cost V 2 bases and J 1 base, with 11 bases left between them. CDR3 length equals 14 residues. CDR1 and CDR2 (germline): GTSNPN, SVGIG (reference sequence). The CDR3 DNA sequence: TGTGCCTGGAGTACTAGGGGAGCGAACACTGAAGCTTTCTTT. This translates into CAWSTRGANTEAFF.

This clone occurred a few times. Other nucleotide sequences from this sample produce the same CDR3. The V call is TRBV7-9, the J call TRBJ1-2; D might be TRBD1 (5 bases). Germline values: CDR1 SEHNR, CDR2 FQNEAQ (reference sequence). This CDR3 region has 13 residues. The V and J ends lost 1 base and 5 bases respectively, with 8 bases between them. This chain's CDR3 is CASSLGGAYGYTF. CDR3 nucleotides: TGTGCCAGCAGCTTAGGAGGGGCGTATGGCTACACCTTC.

This clone was picked up a small number of times. The chain uses TRBV28 and TRBJ1-4, with TRBD1 matching over 7 bases. J lost 10 bases, V lost 8 bases, and 10 bases had no gene match. The CDR3 spans 13 residues. From germline, CDR1 is MDHEN and CDR2 SYDVKM. CDR3 region: CASEQGHRGKLFF. CDR3 nucleotides: TGTGCCAGCGAACAGGGCCACAGGGGAAAACTGTTTTTT.

The chain joins TRBV7-2 to TRBJ2-3, with 7 bases identical to TRBD2. CDR3 size: 14 residues. Per germline, CDR1 SGHTA and CDR2 FQGNSA. The trim removed 5 bases at V and 6 bases at J, leaving 8 bases unmatched. CDR3 DNA: TGTGCCAGCAGCCAATGGTCTAGCGGTGATACGCAGTATTTT. As protein: CASSQWSSGDTQYF.

The chain employs TRBV21-1 and TRBJ1-5; TRBD1, the table's D call, lacks a check against the DNA. TRBV21-1 is annotated as a pseudogene. This CDR3 comprises 13 residues. The CDR3 region is CASSKASGNPQHF. In nucleotides, the CDR3 is TGTGCCAGCAGCAAAGCTTCAGGGAACCCCCAGCATTTT.

The gene calls are TRBV27 and TRBJ1-3, with no clear D. Trimming removed 5 bases from V and 1 base from J, with 9 bases in between. The CDR3 sequence is 14 residues long. Germline lookup yields CDR1 MNHEY and CDR2 SMNVEV (reference sequence). CDR3 sequence reads: CASSLSESGNTIYF. Here the CDR3 DNA reads TGTGCCAGCAGTCTCTCCGAATCTGGAAACACCATATATTTT.

The V and J genes are TRBV2 and TRBJ2-7; a possible D gene is TRBD2 (6 bases). The CDR3 is 12 amino acids. The V and J ends lost 1 base and 6 bases respectively, with 7 bases between them. Per the germline V gene, CDR1 is SNHLY and CDR2 is FYNNEI. DNA for the CDR3: TGTGCCAGCAGTGAAGGGAGGGGCGAGCAGTACTTC. Protein: CASSEGRGEQYF.

In this sample, this clone turned up a few times. V gene TRBV18 combines with J gene TRBJ2-5; D is unresolved. V was cut by 1 base and J by 1 base, with 4 bases left in between. Germline V gene lookup returns CDR1 KGHSH and CDR2 LQKENI. The CDR3 is 13 amino acids. The CDR3 sequence: CASSPLLQETQYF. The CDR3 region has the DNA TGTGCCAGCTCACCACTACTCCAAGAGACCCAGTACTTC. Full variable domain (rest looked up from reference TRBV18 and TRBJ2-5): NAGVMQNPRHLVRRRGQEARLRCSPMKGHSHVYWYRQLPEEGLKFMVYLQKENIIDESGMPKERFSAEFPKEGPSILRIQQVVRGDSAAYFCASSPLLQETQYFGPGTRLLVL.